A selection of T cell receptor beta chains follows, all from one sample in a study of blood T cell repertoires in COVID-19. Here immunoSEQ multiplex PCR was the method, and the copy in TCRdb shows in-frame clones only, minus some. The sample consists of around 200,000 clones, approximately 90% of them appearing once. The specimen was peripheral blood. These receptors were obtained from a man aged 45-60 years with acute or convalescent COVID-19. Each CDR3 is given with its conserved first and last residue. A D gene is named only where the DNA matches it firmly. Size values are once, few and many counts, or a class for expanded clones, and some rows have none.

>.|TRBV5-1|.|TRBJ1-2
CASSLEDINYGYTF
TGCGCCAGCAGCTTGGAAGACATTAACTATGGCTACACCTTC
>.|TRBV7-6|.|TRBJ1-1
CASSSLGGVNTEAFF
TGTGCCAGCAGCTCCCTGGGCGGGGTCAACACTGAAGCTTTCTTT
>.|TRBV7-3|TRBD2|TRBJ2-5
CASSLTGTSGLMTQYF
TGTGCCAGCAGCTTGACCGGGACTAGCGGCCTGATGACCCAGTACTTC
>.|TRBV5-3|.|TRBJ2-7
CARSLGQSEQYF
TGTGCCAGAAGCCTCGGACAATCCGAGCAGTACTTC
>.|TRBV16|.|TRBJ1-2
CASSQNNGYTF
TGTGCCAGCAGCCAAAATAATGGCTACACCTTC
>.|TRBV7-9|.|TRBJ1-6
CASSRASPNSPLHF
TGTGCCAGCAGCCGCGCTAGTCCCAATTCACCCCTCCACTTT
>.|TRBV5-4|.|TRBJ1-2
CASSLSAGNYGYTF
TGTGCCAGCAGCTTGTCGGCAGGGAACTATGGCTACACCTTC
>.|TRBV28|.|TRBJ1-1
CASLTGTPTEAFF
TGTGCCAGCCTCACCGGGACACCGACTGAAGCTTTCTTT
>.|TRBV11-2|.|TRBJ1-3
CASNPSGLGGNTIYF
TGTGCCAGCAACCCCTCGGGATTGGGGGGAAACACCATATATTTT
>.|TRBV18|TRBD1|TRBJ1-2
CASSPGQGGYGYTF
TGTGCCAGCTCACCGGGACAGGGTGGGTATGGCTACACCTTC
>few|TRBV5-4|TRBD2|TRBJ2-5
CASSRGGGGAFETQYF
TGTGCCAGCAGCCGGGGAGGCGGGGGGGCCTTTGAGACCCAGTACTTC
>.|TRBV27|TRBD1|TRBJ1-2
CASSAGQGGYGYTF
TGTGCCAGCAGTGCTGGACAGGGGGGGTATGGCTACACCTTC
>.|TRBV18|.|TRBJ1-5
CASSPSGAGQPQHF
TGTGCCAGCTCACCATCAGGGGCAGGTCAGCCCCAGCATTTT
>.|TRBV3-1/TRBV3-2|.|TRBJ1-4
CASSSRQVGEKLFF
TGTGCCAGCAGCTCGCGACAGGTCGGTGAAAAACTGTTTTTT
>.|TRBV6-5|TRBD1|TRBJ2-7
CASSYQGTGGEQYF
TGTGCCAGCAGTTACCAAGGAACAGGGGGAGAGCAGTACTTC
>.|TRBV2|TRBD1|TRBJ2-1
CASTGRGPSSYNEQFF
TGTGCCAGCACCGGTAGGGGGCCCAGCTCCTACAATGAGCAGTTCTTC
>.|TRBV29-1|TRBD1|TRBJ1-1
CSLVQGATEAFF
TGCAGCCTAGTCCAGGGGGCGACTGAAGCTTTCTTT
>.|TRBV6-1|TRBD1|TRBJ1-2
CASSEAGTANYGYTF
TGTGCCAGCAGTGAAGCCGGGACAGCAAACTATGGCTACACCTTC
>few|TRBV18|.|TRBJ1-3
CASSPTGVPGNTIYF
TGTGCCAGCTCACCCACCGGGGTCCCAGGAAACACCATATATTTT
>few|TRBV12-3/TRBV12-4|.|TRBJ1-2
CASSFEANYGYTF
TGTGCCAGCAGTTTCGAGGCAAACTATGGCTACACCTTC
>once|TRBV6-6|.|TRBJ1-4
CASDGGVGKLFF
TGTGCCAGCGACGGCGGCGTCGGAAAACTGTTTTTT
>.|TRBV5-6|TRBD1|TRBJ1-5
CASSFWTGGLSNQPQHF
TGTGCCAGCAGCTTTTGGACAGGAGGTTTGAGCAATCAGCCCCAGCATTTT
>.|TRBV5-6|.|TRBJ1-2
CASSINRAGYTF
TGTGCCAGCAGCATCAACAGGGCCGGCTACACCTTC
>.|TRBV27|TRBD2|TRBJ2-7
CASSFQRSGGEQYF
TGTGCCAGCAGTTTCCAACGGTCGGGGGGCGAGCAGTACTTC
>.|TRBV9|.|TRBJ2-3
CASSGSGSPVTDTQYF
TGTGCCAGCAGCGGAAGCGGTAGCCCCGTCACAGATACGCAGTATTTT
>.|TRBV12-5|TRBD1|TRBJ1-1
CASGLGQGEAFF
TGTGCTAGTGGTTTGGGACAGGGTGAAGCTTTCTTT
>.|TRBV9|.|TRBJ1-2
CASSDSLYGYTF
TGTGCCAGCAGCGATTCCCTGTATGGCTACACCTTC
>.|TRBV7-8|TRBD1|TRBJ1-2
CASSLGQAPDYGYTF
TGTGCCAGCAGCCTCGGACAGGCCCCTGACTATGGCTACACCTTC
>.|TRBV25-1|TRBD1|TRBJ1-2
CASSDGGQGHLYGYTF
TGTGCCAGCAGTGATGGGGGACAGGGACATCTTTATGGCTACACCTTC
>.|TRBV5-6|TRBD2|TRBJ2-7
CASQIAGGSGEQYF
TGTGCGTCCCAGATCGCGGGGGGCTCAGGCGAGCAGTACTTC
>few|TRBV5-1|.|TRBJ1-1
CASTRAGGRGNTEAFF
TGCGCCAGCACCCGTGCTGGTGGCAGGGGTAACACTGAAGCTTTCTTT
>once|TRBV3-1/TRBV3-2|.|TRBJ1-2
CASSPPGELGYTF
TGTGCCAGCAGCCCTCCAGGGGAACTTGGCTACACCTTC
>.|TRBV2|TRBD1|TRBJ1-3
CASSHLDRHGNTIYF
TGTGCCAGCAGCCACCTGGACAGGCACGGAAACACCATATATTTT
>.|TRBV10-1|TRBD1|TRBJ1-4
CASSRQGGEKLFF
TGCGCCAGCTCCCGACAGGGGGGTGAAAAACTGTTTTTT
>.|TRBV10-1|TRBD2|TRBJ2-3
CASSDPGLAEDTQYF
TGCGCCAGCAGTGACCCCGGACTAGCGGAAGATACGCAGTATTTT
>.|TRBV7-8|.|TRBJ2-6
CASSQGQMGLSGANVLTF
TGTGCCAGCAGCCAAGGGCAAATGGGGCTCTCTGGGGCCAACGTCCTGACTTTC
>.|TRBV2|TRBD2|TRBJ2-3
CASSALLTSEPSPQYF
TGTGCCAGCAGTGCCCTCCTGACTAGCGAGCCCTCCCCGCAGTATTTT
>few|TRBV6-2/TRBV6-3|.|TRBJ2-7
CASSPGPAYEQYF
TGTGCCAGCAGTCCCGGTCCCGCCTACGAGCAGTACTTC
>.|TRBV11-2|TRBD2|TRBJ2-3
CASSYKRGEGTDTQYF
TGTGCCAGCAGCTATAAGCGGGGGGAGGGCACAGATACGCAGTATTTT
>.|TRBV5-1|TRBD1|TRBJ1-2
CASGTGGEVGYTF
TGCGCCAGCGGGACAGGGGGCGAGGTTGGCTACACCTTC
>.|TRBV18|TRBD2|TRBJ2-1
CASSPKVVGLAGRHEQFF
TGTGCCAGCTCACCTAAGGTAGTGGGACTAGCGGGGAGGCATGAGCAGTTCTTC
>.|TRBV4-1|TRBD1|TRBJ2-7
CASSHQTGRGDYEQYF
TGCGCCAGCAGCCACCAGACAGGGCGAGGGGACTACGAGCAGTACTTC
>.|TRBV27|TRBD1|TRBJ2-7
CASSQQGASYEQYF
TGTGCCAGCAGTCAACAGGGGGCAAGCTACGAGCAGTACTTC
>.|TRBV3-1/TRBV3-2|.|TRBJ2-3
CASSQALAGDTQYF
TGTGCCAGCAGCCAAGCTCTCGCGGGCGATACGCAGTATTTT
>.|TRBV6-5|.|TRBJ1-3
CASRRDYNSGNTIYF
TGTGCCAGCAGGCGTGACTACAACTCTGGAAACACCATATATTTT
>.|TRBV3-1/TRBV3-2|.|TRBJ1-1
CASSRRNTEAFF
TGTGCCAGCAGCCGCAGGAACACTGAAGCTTTCTTT
>.|TRBV19|.|TRBJ1-5
CASSGGDYSNQPQHF
TGTGCCAGTAGTGGCGGGGATTATAGCAATCAGCCCCAGCATTTT
>.|TRBV12-3/TRBV12-4|.|TRBJ1-5
CASSWGPNQPQHF
TGTGCCAGCAGTTGGGGGCCAAATCAGCCCCAGCATTTT
>.|TRBV10-1|TRBD2|TRBJ2-2
CASSGAGAANTGELFF
TGCGCCAGCAGTGGAGCGGGGGCCGCGAACACCGGGGAGCTGTTTTTT
>.|TRBV4-1|.|TRBJ2-7
CASSQVPQGTEQYF
TGCGCCAGCAGCCAAGTGCCCCAGGGAACCGAGCAGTACTTC
>.|TRBV7-8|.|TRBJ1-1
CASSLVTVGNTEAFF
TGTGCCAGCAGCTTAGTCACGGTCGGGAACACTGAAGCTTTCTTT
>.|TRBV5-1|.|TRBJ1-2
CASSLVRGGVSGYTF
TGCGCCAGCAGCTTGGTACGGGGAGGGGTGTCGGGCTACACCTTC
>few|TRBV6-1|.|TRBJ1-2
CASSEGGGTRAGSGYGYTF
TGTGCCAGCAGTGAAGGTGGGGGCACGAGGGCAGGGTCTGGCTATGGCTACACCTTC
>.|TRBV30|.|TRBJ1-1
CAWSPNSGTEAFF
TGTGCCTGGAGTCCGAACTCGGGCACTGAAGCTTTCTTT
>.|TRBV9|TRBD1|TRBJ2-2
CASSIRQGGAGELFF
TGTGCCAGCAGCATCAGACAGGGGGGAGCCGGGGAGCTGTTTTTT
>.|TRBV5-4|TRBD2|TRBJ2-1
CASSTGTSGYNEQFF
TGTGCCAGCAGCACCGGGACTAGCGGATACAATGAGCAGTTCTTC
>.|TRBV2|TRBD1|TRBJ2-3
CASSPRTGGTTDTQYF
TGTGCCAGCAGCCCACGGACAGGGGGCACGACAGATACGCAGTATTTT